This T cell receptor (beta chain) was sequenced for a study of spatial heterogeneity in lung cancer. Findings and limits, study-wide: The study estimated around 7.1% alpha and 13% beta chain coverage of tumor T cells. Tracking of tumor mutation counts was seen in expanded intratumoral alpha and beta TCR counts.

This clonotype was seen more than once but under ten times. Its antigen is not known. In the library, each TCR cDNA molecule bore its own unique molecular identifier. In TCRdb, the 5' RACE reads were re-called with MiXCR into one record per CDR3 protein. The sample holds more than 20,000 distinct CDR3 sequences, about 15% seen once. This sample's time point: sample taken at primary tumor resection. Donation came from around 72 patients with untreated early-stage non-small cell lung cancer. Unsorted whole RNA samples from tumor, nontumor lung or frozen PBMC were sequenced. This TCR derives from a female donor with early-stage non-small cell lung cancer. Material: lung tumor tissue, obtained at surgery.

CDR3 DNA sequence: TGTGCCAGCAGCCCCTCGCAGGGTACAGATACGCAGTATTTT. Translated: CASSPSQGTDTQYF. The V and J genes are TRBV7-9 and TRBJ2-3; tentative D call: TRBD1 (5 bases). Germline V lookup: CDR1 SEHNR, CDR2 FQNEAQ (reference sequence). Trimming stripped 5 bases from V and 3 bases from J, with 12 bases between. The CDR3 runs 14 residues.